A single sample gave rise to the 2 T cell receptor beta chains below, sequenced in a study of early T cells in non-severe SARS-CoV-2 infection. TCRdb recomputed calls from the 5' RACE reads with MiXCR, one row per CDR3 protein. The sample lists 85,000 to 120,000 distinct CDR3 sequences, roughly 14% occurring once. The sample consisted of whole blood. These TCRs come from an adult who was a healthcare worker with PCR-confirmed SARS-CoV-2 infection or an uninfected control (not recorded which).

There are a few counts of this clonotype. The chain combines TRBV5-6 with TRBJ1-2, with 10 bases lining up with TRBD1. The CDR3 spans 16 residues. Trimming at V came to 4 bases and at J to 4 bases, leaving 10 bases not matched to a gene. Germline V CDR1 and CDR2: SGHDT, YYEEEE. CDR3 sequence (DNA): TGTGCCAGCAGCAACTGGGACAGGGGTCGAGGCTATGGCTACACCTTC. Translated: CASSNWDRGRGYGYTF.

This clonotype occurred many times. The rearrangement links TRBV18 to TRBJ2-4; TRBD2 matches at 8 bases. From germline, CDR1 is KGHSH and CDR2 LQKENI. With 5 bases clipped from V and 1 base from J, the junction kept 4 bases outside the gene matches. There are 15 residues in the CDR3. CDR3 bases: TGTGCCAGCTCAGGATCGGGAGGGGCCAAAAACATTCAGTACTTC. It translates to CASSGSGGAKNIQYF.